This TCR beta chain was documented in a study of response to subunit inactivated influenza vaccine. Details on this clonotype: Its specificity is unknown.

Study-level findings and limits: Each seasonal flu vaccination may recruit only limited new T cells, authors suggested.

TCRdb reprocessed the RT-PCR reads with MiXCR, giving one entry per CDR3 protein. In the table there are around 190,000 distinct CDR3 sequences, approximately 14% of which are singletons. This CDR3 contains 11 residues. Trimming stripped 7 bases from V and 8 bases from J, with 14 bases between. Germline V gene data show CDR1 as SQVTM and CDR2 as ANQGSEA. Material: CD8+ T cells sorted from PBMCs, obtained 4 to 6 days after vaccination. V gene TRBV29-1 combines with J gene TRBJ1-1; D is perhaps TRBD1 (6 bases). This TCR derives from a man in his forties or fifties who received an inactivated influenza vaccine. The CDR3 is CSDAGQPEAFF. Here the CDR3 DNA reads TGCAGCGACGCGGGACAACCAGAAGCTTTCTTT. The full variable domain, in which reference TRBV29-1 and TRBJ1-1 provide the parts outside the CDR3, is SAVISQKPSRDICQRGTSLTIQCQVDSQVTMMFWYRQQPGQSLTLIATANQGSEATYESGFVIDKFPISRPNLTFSTLTVSNMSPEDSSIYLCSDAGQPEAFFGQGTRLTVV.